Listed below are T cell receptor beta chains from one sample, sequenced in a study of blood T cell repertoires in COVID-19. Measured with immunoSEQ multiplex PCR; TCRdb has only the in-frame clones, and not every one. The sample consists of some 490,000 clones, more than 85% of them appearing once. Sequenced input: PBMCs or T cells enriched from blood (not recorded which). The source is a woman aged 55-69 years who had recovered from COVID-19. Each CDR3 is given with its conserved first and last residue.

V gene: TRBV5-6; J gene: TRBJ2-2; CDR3 protein: CASSLQGAMVTGELFF
V gene: TRBV18; J gene: TRBJ1-5; CDR3 protein: CASSPDMSNQPQHF
V gene: TRBV24-1; J gene: TRBJ2-1; CDR3 protein: CATSDSDRGRGRNNEQFF
V gene: TRBV18; J gene: TRBJ2-2; CDR3 protein: CASSPVVSSTGELFF
V gene: TRBV6-6; J gene: TRBJ1-2; CDR3 protein: CASHEGGYGYTF
V gene: TRBV6-1; J gene: TRBJ1-2; CDR3 protein: CASSEAMTGDKYGYTF
V gene: TRBV5-6; J gene: TRBJ1-2; CDR3 protein: CASSFQGGDYGYTF
V gene: TRBV5-1; J gene: TRBJ1-2; CDR3 protein: CASSQKTEVDGYTF
V gene: TRBV9; J gene: TRBJ1-2; CDR3 protein: CASSGGTKGTLRGYTF
V gene: TRBV29-1; J gene: TRBJ2-3; CDR3 protein: CSVERTRGTQYF
V gene: TRBV19; J gene: TRBJ2-3; CDR3 protein: CASSIVSLQDTQYF
V gene: TRBV9; J gene: TRBJ2-2; CDR3 protein: CASSVNPAARINTGELFF
V gene: TRBV2; J gene: TRBJ1-5; CDR3 protein: CASSEQAQPQHF
V gene: TRBV15; J gene: TRBJ1-4; CDR3 protein: CATSSPGNVATNEKLFF
V gene: TRBV27; J gene: TRBJ1-3; CDR3 protein: CASSLRQGDTIYF
V gene: TRBV6-5; J gene: TRBJ1-2; CDR3 protein: CASSTLEGYGYTF
V gene: TRBV12-5; J gene: TRBJ1-1; CDR3 protein: CASGFAPIRFDRPMNTEAFF
V gene: TRBV29-1; J gene: TRBJ1-2; CDR3 protein: CSVETGPYGYTF
V gene: TRBV9; J gene: TRBJ1-2; CDR3 protein: CASSGGDRVSGYTF
V gene: TRBV7-2; J gene: TRBJ2-2; CDR3 protein: CASSLNAGPAGELFF
V gene: TRBV4-1; J gene: TRBJ1-6; CDR3 protein: CASSRDRGGGPLHF
V gene: TRBV5-1; J gene: TRBJ2-1; CDR3 protein: CASSLDWSYNEQFF